Included here is one T cell receptor (beta chain) sequence, with context. Which antigen it targets is not known. It has no much larger one-base neighbor in the sample; base qualities were not kept. The data belong to a study of blood T cell repertoires in COVID-19 (dated by TCRdb to the early 2020s). For context, the study as a whole: The collaborator samples originated in the United States, Italy and Spain and spanned the acute and convalescent phases of COVID-19. Samples came from the ongoing ImmuneRACE study (first 160 participants) plus 1,254 subjects from 6 global collaborators. Deeply sampled blood TCRbeta repertoires from subjects exposed to, actively infected with, or recovered from COVID-19 were included in the dataset. Where available, HLA class I and class II types were taken from metadata supplied by the sample provider and were not determined by assay-based typing. The repertoires were made available in a free public database intended to serve as a resource for research on the immune response to SARS-CoV-2. Sample metadata almost always included a de-identified subject ID, COVID-19 status, age in years and sex. The prospective study material was composed of cDNA or gDNA derived from T cells, B-cell-depleted T cells, or PBMCs.

Findings and caveats that apply to the study as a whole: How much clinical and demographic metadata was included differed by source and by participant, and the metadata was provided uncurated.

The germline V gene (reference sequence) yields SEHNR for CDR1 and FQNEAQ for CDR2. The CDR3, from cysteine to phenylalanine, totals 16 residues. The read is trimmed to its CDR3 DNA, 48 bases read in frame from base 1. V was cut back by 5 bases and J by 5 bases, leaving a gap of 16 bases between them. TCRbeta CDR3 regions were amplified from genomic DNA by means of the immunoSEQ Assay, a bias-controlled multiplex PCR. Concerning the study's data processing: The number of nucleated cells in each sample was estimated by amplification of reference gene primers within the assay. To quantify the absolute abundance of each unique TCRbeta CDR3 rearrangement, sequence reads were collapsed and filtered. For each sample, productive Simpson clonality was calculated as the square root of Simpson's diversity index across productive rearrangements. In TCRdb, the immuneACCESS table is reduced to in-frame sequences with V and J assigned. These tables do not hold every clone; where another copy was compared, an unresolved V gene accounts for under half, and the others remain unexplained. The V and J calls and clone size come from that table; D and trimming were worked out from the DNA. Here the sample has tens of thousands of clones; around 94% occur a single time. The ten biggest clones cover around 8.6% of the sample.

Collaborating institutions collected whole blood in K2EDTA tubes following their own protocols. For TCRbeta analysis, collaborator samples were shipped as frozen whole blood, as isolated PBMCs, or as DNA extracted from either sample type. This TCR was recovered from a human donor in a cohort sampled during active COVID-19. The specimen sequenced was peripheral blood. Recombination linked TRBV7-9 to TRBJ1-6; the D gene assignment is ambiguous. CDR3 loop: CASSRLSAGDNSPLHF. DNA sequence: TGTGCCAGCAGCCGTCTTTCGGCAGGCGATAATTCACCCCTCCACTTT.